This T cell receptor (beta chain) stems from a study of blood T cells in healthy people across ages. Study results and caveats: Samples with more naive T cells showed higher observed beta diversity. Higher diversity and more naive CD4+ cells were features of long-lived donors, compared to aged donors.

Germline CDR1 is SQVTM and CDR2 is ANQGSEA. The CDR3 is 16 residues long. The V end lost 4 bases, the J end lost 1 base, and 19 bases lay between the germline ends. This clonotype was observed a handful of times. The antigen remains unidentified. The sample, about 10 milliliters of peripheral blood, was drawn from each donor. A sample-barcoded 5' primer and a J-beta primer mix were used in a second PCR of roughly 7 to 11 cycles. With 12 random nucleotides, a template-switch adaptor tagged each individual cDNA molecule. TCRdb fed the 5' RACE reads into MiXCR, producing one record per CDR3 protein. The sample carries fewer than 950,000 distinct CDR3 sequences, around 34% recorded once.

Sequencing was performed on blood. The chain is built from TRBV29-1 and TRBJ2-5, with D perhaps matching TRBD1 or TRBD2 (6 bases each). This TCR came from a man younger than 35 in good health. CDR3: CSVVGLIGGTQETQYF. The CDR3 nucleotides read TGCAGCGTTGTAGGTTTAATAGGGGGGACCCAAGAGACCCAGTACTTC.